This TCR beta chain was identified in a study of cytomegalovirus exposure and HLA in healthy donors. PCR employed 60 Vbeta and 13 Jbeta primers. The repertoire was sequenced with immunoSEQ multiplex PCR; TCRdb's copy has only in-frame clones and lacks some. The sample has approximately 150,000 clones; roughly 80% are singletons. The CDR3 has 14 amino acids. J lost 5 bases, V lost 9 bases, and 12 bases had no gene match. CDR1 is MDHEN, CDR2 SYDVKM, per germline. Those who donated were healthy bone marrow donors. The clonotype originates from a woman in her 30s in good health and CMV-seronegative. Material for sequencing was PBMCs. The rearrangement links TRBV28 to TRBJ2-7; 8 bases match TRBD2. The CDR3 DNA reads TGTGCCAGTTCCTCGGGGACTAGTCTCAACGAGCAGTACTTC. This sequence encodes CASSSGTSLNEQYF.